The 32 T cell receptor beta chains in this list originate from one sample, sequenced in a study of T cell changes during pregnancy in multiple sclerosis. Sequencing used immunoSEQ multiplex PCR; TCRdb keeps in-frame clones, though not all of them. This sample has under 50,000 clones, with around 93% found just once. Source: CD8+ T cells from peripheral blood mononuclear cells, taken after pregnancy. The receptors were sampled from a female donor with multiple sclerosis, enrolled in a pregnancy study.

This sequence joins TRBV6-5 and TRBJ1-2; 10 bases fit TRBD1. CDR1 is MNHEY and CDR2 is SVGAGI in the germline V gene. Germline trimming cut 2 bases from V and 3 bases from J; bases unmatched to any gene: 0. The CDR3 runs 14 residues. CDR3 sequence: CASSYGTGDYGYTF. In nucleotides, the CDR3 is TGTGCCAGCAGTTACGGGACAGGGGACTATGGCTACACCTTC.

CDR3 DNA sequence: TGCGCCAGCAGCTTCGAACGACAGGGATACGAGCAGTACTTC. It codes for CASSFERQGYEQYF. The chain recombines TRBV5-1 with TRBJ2-7, with 7 bases identical to TRBD1. Germline-derived CDR1 and CDR2 are SGHRS and YFSETQ. The V and J ends lost 2 bases and 4 bases, in that order; junction bases with no gene match: 6. This CDR3 is built from 14 residues.

This chain links TRBV11-3 with TRBJ2-1, with 8 bases matching TRBD2. CDR1 is SGHNT and CDR2 is YENEEA in the germline V gene. V lost 5 bases and J lost 10; bases outside the gene matches: 7. The CDR3 is made up of 13 amino acids. The CDR3 here is CASSTAGGGEQFF. The CDR3 DNA sequence: TGTGCCAGCAGCACCGCGGGAGGCGGGGAGCAGTTCTTC.

The chain is built from TRBV28 and TRBJ2-1; 10 nucleotides agree with TRBD2. The CDR3 spans 16 residues. After removal of 1 base from V and 4 bases from J, the junction contained 4 bases not matched to a gene. The V gene's germline CDR1 is MDHEN and CDR2 SYDVKM. Here the CDR3 reads CASSLFRTSGYNEQFF. CDR3 nucleotide sequence: TGTGCCAGCAGTTTATTCCGGACTAGCGGATACAATGAGCAGTTCTTC. The whole variable domain, remainder taken from reference TRBV28 and TRBJ2-1, is DVKVTQSSRYLVKRTGEKVFLECVQDMDHENMFWYRQDPGLGLRLIYFSYDVKMKEKGDIPEGYSVSREKKERFSLILESASTNQTSMYLCASSLFRTSGYNEQFFGPGTRLTVL.

This chain links TRBV5-1 with TRBJ2-3; 7 bases are shared with TRBD2. The CDR3 is made up of 17 amino acids. The J segment lost 3 bases and the V segment lost 5 bases, leaving 15 bases of the junction unmatched. CDR1 and CDR2 (germline): SGHRS, YFSETQ. CDR3 loop: CASRIYPGEGSTDTQYF. The CDR3 DNA reads as TGCGCCAGCAGGATCTACCCGGGGGAGGGATCGACAGATACGCAGTATTTT.

The sample holds one count of this clone. V gene TRBV7-9 combines with J gene TRBJ2-1, with no clear D. The CDR3 has 16 amino acids. Trimming removed 3 bases at V and 1 base at J, with 13 bases between. Looked up from germline, CDR1 is SEHNR and CDR2 is FQNEAQ (reference sequence). In nucleotides, the CDR3 is TGTGCCAGCAGCTTCGCGGCCGTAGCTTCCTACAATGAGCAGTTCTTC. The encoded protein is CASSFAAVASYNEQFF.

The CDR3 nucleotides read TGTGCCAGCAGCTGGCTCCCTGGGGAGCTGTTTTTT. This gives the protein CASSWLPGELFF. V gene TRBV7-2 combines with J gene TRBJ2-2; D is undetermined. V shed 4 bases and J shed 8 bases, with 8 bases lying between them. The length of the CDR3 is 12 residues. Germline loops: CDR1 SGHTA, CDR2 FQGNSA.

V is TRBV15 and J is TRBJ1-1; 11 nucleotides agree with TRBD1. V lost 4 bases to trimming and J lost 8 bases; unmatched junction nucleotides: 9. The CDR3 is 15 amino acids. The germline V gene has CDR1 LNHNV and CDR2 YYDKDF (reference sequence). In DNA form, the CDR3 reads TGTGCCACCAGCACCCGGGACAGGGGGACGGAGGAAGCTTTCTTT. As protein: CATSTRDRGTEEAFF.

The genes are TRBV15 and TRBJ2-3; 12 nucleotides match TRBD2. The CDR3 loop spans 16 amino acids. Germline CDR1 and CDR2: LNHNV and YYDKDF (reference sequence). V gave up 4 bases and J gave up 3 bases; unmatched junction bases: 5. The CDR3 coding sequence is TGTGCCACCAGCACTACTAGCGGGGGGCGTACAGATACGCAGTATTTT. Protein sequence: CATSTTSGGRTDTQYF.

The V gene is TRBV5-1, the J gene TRBJ2-5; TRBD1 might be the D (6 bases). Germline assignment: CDR1 SGHRS and CDR2 YFSETQ. Trimming cost V 8 bases and J 5 bases, with 25 bases left between them. The CDR3 extends over 16 amino acids. The CDR3 DNA is TGCGCCAGTAGACTTAATATAGGGGGTCTCGGGGAGACCCAGTACTTC. It translates to CASRLNIGGLGETQYF. The full variable domain, with the rest looked up from reference TRBV5-1 and TRBJ2-5, is KAGVTQTPRYLIKTRGQQVTLSCSPISGHRSVSWYQQTPGQGLQFLFEYFSETQRNKGNFPGRFSGRQFSNSRSEMNVSTLELGDSALYLCASRLNIGGLGETQYFGPGTRLLVL.

The rearrangement uses TRBV2 and TRBJ2-5; D not certain. This CDR3 has 10 amino acids. V lost 6 bases, J lost 5 bases, and 4 bases lay in between. CDR1 and CDR2 (germline): SNHLY, FYNNEI. CDR3 sequence: CASREETQYF. The CDR3 coding sequence is TGTGCCAGCAGGGAGGAGACCCAGTACTTC.

V gene TRBV19 combines with J gene TRBJ2-7; maybe TRBD2 (5 bases). This CDR3 has 14 residues. V gave up 5 bases and J gave up 3 bases, with 14 bases separating them. Germline loops: CDR1 LNHDA, CDR2 SQIVND (reference sequence). The CDR3 coding sequence is TGTGCCAGTAGTCACGGGCCGGGGATCTACGAGCAGTACTTC. Protein product: CASSHGPGIYEQYF.

The chain uses TRBV27 and TRBJ1-3; the match to TRBD1 covers 8 bases. The germline CDR1 and CDR2 sequences are MNHEY and SMNVEV (reference sequence). Trimming at V came to 5 bases and at J to 1 base, leaving 4 bases not matched to a gene. The CDR3 sequence is 15 residues long. CDR3 residues: CASSTTGVSGNTIYF. CDR3 sequence (DNA): TGTGCCAGCAGTACGACAGGGGTTTCTGGAAACACCATATATTTT.

The chain employs TRBV7-9 and TRBJ2-7, with 8 bases that match TRBD1. The CDR3 sequence is 14 residues long. V dropped 8 bases and J dropped 7; count of bases not matched to a gene: 13. Germline CDR1 SEHNR, CDR2 FQNEAQ (reference sequence). The CDR3 region is CASDLGTGVEEQYF. In nucleotides, the CDR3 is TGTGCCAGCGACCTCGGGACAGGAGTTGAAGAGCAGTACTTC.

The chain uses TRBV29-1 and TRBJ2-7, with 10 bases identical to TRBD1. Germline CDR1 is SQVTM and CDR2 is ANQGSEA. The CDR3 consists of 13 residues. Trimming at V came to 7 bases and at J to 3 bases, leaving 6 bases not matched to a gene. CDR3 nucleotides: TGCAGCGCGGGACAGGGGACCAGCTACGAGCAGTACTTC. Its protein is CSAGQGTSYEQYF.

V is TRBV6-6 and J is TRBJ1-1; D is ambiguous. This CDR3 spans 14 amino acids. Trimming took 5 bases from V and 1 from J, leaving 11 bases between them. Germline CDR1 is MNHNY and CDR2 is SVGAGI (reference sequence). CDR3 nucleotide sequence: TGTGCCAGCAGTCTAACGGAGGGGAACACTGAAGCTTTCTTT. Translated, it gives CASSLTEGNTEAFF.

The chain is built from TRBV7-6 and TRBJ2-2; possible D gene TRBD2, 6 bases. Per germline, CDR1 SGHVS and CDR2 FNYEAQ. The V end lost 4 bases, the J end lost 4 bases, and 16 bases lay between the germline ends. This CDR3 contains 16 residues. The CDR3 is CASSSGAEGLTGELFF. Here the CDR3 DNA reads TGTGCCAGCAGCTCGGGCGCGGAGGGCCTCACCGGGGAGCTGTTTTTT.

This chain joins TRBV2 and TRBJ2-1, with TRBD2 as a possible D gene (6 bases). The germline CDR1 and CDR2 sequences are SNHLY and FYNNEI. V dropped 0 bases and J dropped 0 bases, with 15 bases sitting between them. The CDR3 is 18 amino acids. The CDR3, as DNA: TGTGCCAGCAGTGAAGCCGCGGGCTGGGGGGACTCCTACAATGAGCAGTTCTTC. This sequence encodes CASSEAAGWGDSYNEQFF.

This clone appeared a single time. CDR3 sequence reads: CASSLATEVTGELFF. CDR3 nucleotide sequence: TGCGCCAGCAGCTTGGCGACAGAAGTTACCGGGGAGCTGTTTTTT. The genes are TRBV5-1 and TRBJ2-2, with D possibly being TRBD1 (5 bases). This CDR3 contains 15 residues. V lost 0 bases, J lost 5 bases, and 11 bases lay in between. The germline V gene has CDR1 SGHRS and CDR2 YFSETQ.

The V and J genes are TRBV1 and TRBJ2-4; the table assigns TRBD2, which was not confirmed against the DNA. TRBV1 is recorded as a pseudogene. The CDR3 spans 23 residues. This CDR3 reads CTSSQGKATSGRTRNVAKNIQYF. The CDR3 bases are TGCACCAGCAGCCAAGGCAAAGCGACTAGCGGGAGAACACGGAACGTGGCCAAAAACATTCAGTACTTC.

The chain employs TRBV2 and TRBJ1-4; 12 positions agree with TRBD1. The CDR3 spans 15 residues. V gave up 6 bases and J gave up 5 bases; unmatched junction bases: 4. CDR1 and CDR2 from the germline V gene are SNHLY and FYNNEI. Here the CDR3 DNA reads TGTGCCAGCAGGGGGGGGACAGGGGGCAATGAAAAACTGTTTTTT. This gives the protein CASRGGTGGNEKLFF.

The rearrangement joins TRBV4-2 to TRBJ1-1; the D gene is possibly TRBD1 (5 bases). With 3 bases removed from V and 1 base from J, the gap between germline ends came to 12 bases. Looked up from germline, CDR1 is LGHNA and CDR2 is YNFKEQ. The CDR3 totals 15 residues. The CDR3 spells CASSQALGGNTEAFF. The CDR3, as DNA: TGTGCCAGCAGCCAGGCCCTCGGGGGGAACACTGAAGCTTTCTTT.

This chain connects TRBV5-1 to TRBJ1-5, with 8 bases identical to TRBD1. V shed 4 bases, J shed 4 bases, and the junction held 7 bases outside the gene matches. This CDR3 spans 15 amino acids. Germline loops: CDR1 SGHRS, CDR2 YFSETQ. CDR3 residues: CASSVTGANNQPQHF. The CDR3 nucleotides are TGCGCCAGCAGCGTGACAGGGGCTAATAATCAGCCCCAGCATTTT.

V gene TRBV5-4 combines with J gene TRBJ1-1, with D possibly being TRBD1 (6 bases). This CDR3 has 15 amino acids. Germline V gene lookup returns CDR1 SGHNT and CDR2 YYREEE (reference sequence). Trimming cost V 3 bases and J 9 bases, with 21 bases left between them. The DNA of the CDR3 is TGTGCCAGCAGCTATGGCATAGACAACAGGGTGAAAGCTTTCTTT. Translation gives CASSYGIDNRVKAFF.

The V gene is TRBV11-2, the J gene TRBJ2-7; D might be TRBD1 (5 bases). The CDR3 totals 15 residues. Trimming took 2 bases from V and 0 from J, leaving 11 bases between them. Germline CDR1 is SGHAT and CDR2 is FQNNGV. The CDR3 reads CASSLRGGSSYEQYF. In nucleotides, the CDR3 is TGTGCCAGCAGCTTAAGGGGCGGAAGCTCCTACGAGCAGTACTTC.

The genes are TRBV27 and TRBJ1-5; 8 bases agree with TRBD1. The germline CDR1 and CDR2 sequences are MNHEY and SMNVEV (reference sequence). J lost 1 base, V lost 6 bases, and 5 bases had no gene match. The CDR3 consists of 15 residues. CDR3 sequence reads: CASRKGQVSNQPQHF. DNA for the CDR3: TGTGCCAGCAGAAAGGGACAGGTCAGCAATCAGCCCCAGCATTTT.

The rearrangement joins TRBV30 to TRBJ1-1, with TRBD1 identical over 9 bases. CDR1 is GTSNPN, CDR2 SVGIG, per germline (reference sequence). The length of the CDR3 is 15 residues. V trimming: 3 bases; J trimming: 5 bases; junction bases outside the gene matches: 10. The CDR3 spells CAWSLGTGFGTEAFF. The CDR3 nucleotides are TGTGCCTGGAGCCTAGGGACAGGGTTTGGTACTGAAGCTTTCTTT.

The table lists this clone with a count of one. This chain links TRBV10-2 with TRBJ2-1; TRBD2 matches at 7 bases. There are 13 residues in the CDR3. Per germline, CDR1 WSHSY and CDR2 SAAADI. Germline trimming cut 5 bases from V and 8 bases from J; bases unmatched to any gene: 6. CDR3 sequence (DNA): TGCGCCAGCAGTAGGACTAGTCGTGATGAGCAGTTCTTC. Encoded protein: CASSRTSRDEQFF.

This clone was observed a single time. The V gene is TRBV7-9, the J gene TRBJ2-1, with D uncertain. This CDR3 has 13 residues. Germline V gene lookup returns CDR1 SEHNR and CDR2 FQNEAQ (reference sequence). Trimming shortened V by 5 bases and J by 7 bases, and 12 bases separated the two germline ends. In DNA form, the CDR3 reads TGTGCCAGCAGCCCCATGTCTGAGAATGAGCAGTTCTTC. This translates into CASSPMSENEQFF.

V and J are TRBV27 and TRBJ1-4; tentative D call: TRBD1 (5 bases). The V end lost 4 bases, the J end lost 4 bases, and 16 bases lay between the germline ends. The germline V gene encodes CDR1 MNHEY and CDR2 SMNVEV (reference sequence). The CDR3 extends over 16 amino acids. The CDR3 reads CASSSSWRGINEKLFF. DNA for the CDR3: TGTGCCAGCAGTTCCTCCTGGAGGGGAATTAATGAAAAACTGTTTTTT.

V is TRBV6-4 and J is TRBJ1-6; possibly TRBD1 for D (6 bases). CDR1 is MRHNA and CDR2 is SNTAGT in the germline V gene. Trimming cost V 0 bases and J 7 bases, with 10 bases left between them. This CDR3 region has 15 residues. CDR3: CASSDSSTGNSPLHF. In DNA, the CDR3 is TGTGCCAGCAGTGACTCGTCAACAGGGAATTCACCCCTCCACTTT.

This clone has a single count. V gene TRBV5-1 combines with J gene TRBJ2-5; 14 bases align to TRBD2. CDR1 and CDR2 from the germline V gene are SGHRS and YFSETQ. The CDR3 spans 19 residues. The V and J ends lost 3 bases and 2 bases, in that order; junction bases with no gene match: 12. This CDR3 is CASSSPGLAGGVWQETQYF. The CDR3 DNA is TGCGCCAGCAGCTCCCCAGGACTAGCGGGGGGAGTTTGGCAAGAGACCCAGTACTTC.